This record covers a single TCR beta chain. The data were produced by immunoSEQ multiplex PCR, yet TCRdb's version contains in-frame clones alone and is incomplete. The sample lists about 220,000 clones, 83% occurring once. The CDR3 totals 11 residues. Germline CDR1 reads SGHRS; CDR2 reads YFSETQ. V was cut by 2 bases and J by 2 bases, with 2 bases left in between. The data stem from a study of blood T cell repertoires in COVID-19. Across the whole study: Both acute and convalescent COVID-19 samples were obtained from the United States, Italy and Spain. T cells, B-cell-depleted T cells, or PBMCs supplied cDNA or gDNA.

Material for sequencing was PBMCs or T cells enriched from blood (not recorded which). The chain employs TRBV5-1 and TRBJ2-7; D gene unclear. This clonotype originated in a woman between 35 and 50 years old who had been exposed to COVID-19. The CDR3 loop is CASSFTYEQYF. CDR3 coding DNA: TGCGCCAGCAGCTTCACCTACGAGCAGTACTTC.